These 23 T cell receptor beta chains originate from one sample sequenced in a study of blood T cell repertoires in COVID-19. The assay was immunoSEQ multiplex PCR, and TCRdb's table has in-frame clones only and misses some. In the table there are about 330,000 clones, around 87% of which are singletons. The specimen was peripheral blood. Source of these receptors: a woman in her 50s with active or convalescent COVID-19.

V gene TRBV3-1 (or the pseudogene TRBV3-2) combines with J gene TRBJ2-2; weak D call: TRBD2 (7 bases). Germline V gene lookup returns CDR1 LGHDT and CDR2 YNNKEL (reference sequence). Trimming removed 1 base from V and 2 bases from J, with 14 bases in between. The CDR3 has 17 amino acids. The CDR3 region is CASSQALGGANTGELFF. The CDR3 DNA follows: TGTGCCAGCAGCCAAGCCTTAGGGGGGGCCAACACCGGGGAGCTGTTTTTT.

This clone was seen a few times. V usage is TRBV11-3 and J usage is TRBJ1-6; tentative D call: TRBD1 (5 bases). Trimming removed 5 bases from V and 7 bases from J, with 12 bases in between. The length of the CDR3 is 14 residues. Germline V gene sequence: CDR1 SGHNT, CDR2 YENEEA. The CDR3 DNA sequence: TGTGCCAGCAGCCTGGGGGGAGCAAATTCACCCCTCCACTTT. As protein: CASSLGGANSPLHF.

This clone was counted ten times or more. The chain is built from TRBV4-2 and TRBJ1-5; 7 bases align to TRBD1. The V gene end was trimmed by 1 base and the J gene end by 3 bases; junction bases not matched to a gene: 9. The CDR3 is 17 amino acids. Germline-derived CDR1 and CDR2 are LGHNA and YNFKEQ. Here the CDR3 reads CASSQGSNRGDNQPQHF. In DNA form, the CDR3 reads TGTGCCAGCAGCCAAGGATCGAACAGGGGTGACAATCAGCCCCAGCATTTT.

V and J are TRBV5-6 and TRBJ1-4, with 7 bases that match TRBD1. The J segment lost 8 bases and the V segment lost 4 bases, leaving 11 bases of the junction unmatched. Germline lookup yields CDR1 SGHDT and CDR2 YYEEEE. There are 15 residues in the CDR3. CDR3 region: CASSQGQRGKEKLFF. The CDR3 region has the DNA TGTGCCAGCAGCCAGGGACAGCGAGGGAAGGAAAAACTGTTTTTT.

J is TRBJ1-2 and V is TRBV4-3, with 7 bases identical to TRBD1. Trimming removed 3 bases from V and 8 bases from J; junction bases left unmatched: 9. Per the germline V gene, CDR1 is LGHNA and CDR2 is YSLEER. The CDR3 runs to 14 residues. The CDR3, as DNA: TGCGCCAGCAGCCAGGCGGAGACAGGGTGGGGCTACACCTTC. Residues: CASSQAETGWGYTF.

The CDR3 reads CASSLRFGTSTETQYF. The CDR3 bases are TGCGCCAGCAGCTTGAGGTTCGGGACTAGCACAGAGACCCAGTACTTC. The V and J genes are TRBV5-1 and TRBJ2-5; the match to TRBD2 covers 9 bases. Germline V CDR1 and CDR2: SGHRS, YFSETQ. The CDR3 runs to 16 residues. Trimming removed 1 base from V and 4 bases from J; junction bases left unmatched: 8.

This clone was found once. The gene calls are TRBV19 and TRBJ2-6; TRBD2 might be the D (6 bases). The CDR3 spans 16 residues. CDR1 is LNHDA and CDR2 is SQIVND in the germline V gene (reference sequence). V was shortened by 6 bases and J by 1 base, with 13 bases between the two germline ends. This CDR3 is CASRVGGSSGANVLTF. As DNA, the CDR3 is TGTGCCAGTAGGGTCGGGGGATCGTCTGGGGCCAACGTCCTGACTTTC.

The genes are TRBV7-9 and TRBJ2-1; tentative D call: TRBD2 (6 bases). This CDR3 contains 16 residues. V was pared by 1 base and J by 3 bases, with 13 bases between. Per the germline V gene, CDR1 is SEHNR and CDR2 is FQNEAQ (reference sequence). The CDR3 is CASSLVMGGIYNEQFF. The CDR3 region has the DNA TGTGCCAGCAGCTTAGTGATGGGCGGGATCTACAATGAGCAGTTCTTC.

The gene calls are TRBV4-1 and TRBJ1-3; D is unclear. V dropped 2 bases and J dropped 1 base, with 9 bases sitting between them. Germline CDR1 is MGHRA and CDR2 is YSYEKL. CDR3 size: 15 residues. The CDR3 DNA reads TGCGCCAGCAGCCAACTTCAGGTATCTGGAAACACCATATATTTT. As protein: CASSQLQVSGNTIYF.

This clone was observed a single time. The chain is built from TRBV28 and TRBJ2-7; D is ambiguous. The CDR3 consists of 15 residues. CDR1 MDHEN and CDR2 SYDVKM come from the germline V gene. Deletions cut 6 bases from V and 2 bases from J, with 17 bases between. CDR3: CASRSLRQTAYEQYF. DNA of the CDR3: TGTGCCAGCAGATCCCTCAGGCAGACCGCCTACGAGCAGTACTTC.

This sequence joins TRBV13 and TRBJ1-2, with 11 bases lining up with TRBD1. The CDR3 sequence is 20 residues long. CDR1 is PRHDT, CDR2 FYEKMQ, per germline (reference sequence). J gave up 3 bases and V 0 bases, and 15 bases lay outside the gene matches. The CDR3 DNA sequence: TGTGCCAGCAGCTTAGGCGCGAGGCGTAGGACAGGGGGCGAGGACTATGGCTACACCTTC. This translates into CASSLGARRRTGGEDYGYTF.

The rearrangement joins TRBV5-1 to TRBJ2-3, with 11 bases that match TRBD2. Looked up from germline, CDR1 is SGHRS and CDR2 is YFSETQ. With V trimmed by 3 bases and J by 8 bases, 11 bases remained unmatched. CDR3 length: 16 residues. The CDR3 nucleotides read TGCGCCAGCAGCTCGAATTTACTAGCGGGAGAGCTTACGCAGTATTTT. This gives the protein CASSSNLLAGELTQYF.

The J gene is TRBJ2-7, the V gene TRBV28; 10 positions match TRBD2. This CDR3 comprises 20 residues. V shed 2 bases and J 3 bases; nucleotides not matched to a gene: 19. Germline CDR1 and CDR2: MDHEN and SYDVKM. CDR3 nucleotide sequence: TGTGCCAGCAGTTTAGGTGGATTAGGCTTAATAGCGGGAGGAATCTACGAGCAGTACTTC. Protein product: CASSLGGLGLIAGGIYEQYF.

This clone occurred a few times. The CDR3 protein is CASSSGQGDNEQFF. CDR3 DNA sequence: TGTGCCAGCAGTTCGGGACAGGGGGACAATGAGCAGTTCTTC. This sequence joins TRBV6-5 and TRBJ2-1; 11 bases map to TRBD1. The junction had 1 base not matched to a gene; V was cut back by 4 bases and J by 5 bases. CDR3 length: 14 residues. Germline-derived CDR1 and CDR2 are MNHEY and SVGAGI.

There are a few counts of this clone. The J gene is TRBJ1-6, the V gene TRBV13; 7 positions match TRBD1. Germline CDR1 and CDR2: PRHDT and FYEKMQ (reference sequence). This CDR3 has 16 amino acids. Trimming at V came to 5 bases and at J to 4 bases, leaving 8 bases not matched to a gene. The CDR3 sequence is CASSPRDSTYNSPLHF. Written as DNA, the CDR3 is TGTGCCAGCAGCCCTAGGGACAGCACATATAATTCACCCCTCCACTTT.

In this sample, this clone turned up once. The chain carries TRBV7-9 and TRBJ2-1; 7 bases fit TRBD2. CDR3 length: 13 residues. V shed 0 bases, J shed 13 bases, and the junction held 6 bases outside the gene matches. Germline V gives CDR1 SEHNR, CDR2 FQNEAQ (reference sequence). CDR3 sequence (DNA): TGTGCCAGCAGCTTAGCGGGAGGGAACCTCCAGTTCTTC. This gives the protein CASSLAGGNLQFF.

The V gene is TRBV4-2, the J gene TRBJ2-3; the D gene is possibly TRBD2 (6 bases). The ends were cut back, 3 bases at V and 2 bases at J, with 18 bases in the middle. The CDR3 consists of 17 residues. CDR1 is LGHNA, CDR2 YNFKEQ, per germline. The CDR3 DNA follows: TGTGCCAGCAGCCACCACACCGGGACTCTTTACACAGATACGCAGTATTTT. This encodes CASSHHTGTLYTDTQYF.

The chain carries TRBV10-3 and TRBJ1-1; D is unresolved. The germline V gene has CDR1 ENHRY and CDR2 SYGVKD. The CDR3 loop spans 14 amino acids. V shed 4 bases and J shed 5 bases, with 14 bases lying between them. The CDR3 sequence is CAISGEVLWTEAFF. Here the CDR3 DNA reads TGTGCCATCAGTGGGGAGGTTTTATGGACTGAAGCTTTCTTT.

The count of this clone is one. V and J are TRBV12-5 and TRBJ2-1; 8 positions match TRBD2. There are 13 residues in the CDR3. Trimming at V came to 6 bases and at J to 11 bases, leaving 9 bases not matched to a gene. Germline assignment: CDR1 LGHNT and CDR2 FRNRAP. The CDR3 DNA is TGTGCTAGTGGCCCTAGCGGGCAAATAAAGCAGTTCTTC. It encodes CASGPSGQIKQFF.

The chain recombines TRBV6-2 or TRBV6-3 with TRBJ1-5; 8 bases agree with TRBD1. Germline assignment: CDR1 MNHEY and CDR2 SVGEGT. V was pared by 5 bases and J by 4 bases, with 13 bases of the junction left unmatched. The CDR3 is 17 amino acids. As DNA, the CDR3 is TGTGCCAGCAGTACCTCCGGGACAGGCGTGGGTAATCAGCCCCAGCATTTT. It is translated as CASSTSGTGVGNQPQHF.

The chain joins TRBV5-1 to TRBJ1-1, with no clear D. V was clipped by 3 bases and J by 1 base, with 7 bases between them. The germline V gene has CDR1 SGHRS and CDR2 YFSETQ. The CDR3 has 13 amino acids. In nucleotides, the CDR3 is TGCGCCAGCAGCTCCTCTAAGAACACTGAAGCTTTCTTT. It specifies CASSSSKNTEAFF.

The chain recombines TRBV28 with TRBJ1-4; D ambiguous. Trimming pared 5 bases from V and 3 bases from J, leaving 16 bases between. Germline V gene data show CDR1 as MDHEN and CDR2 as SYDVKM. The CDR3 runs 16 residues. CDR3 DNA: TGTGCCAGCAGTGCCTGGACCCTCGGGGCTAATGAAAAACTGTTTTTT. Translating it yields CASSAWTLGANEKLFF.

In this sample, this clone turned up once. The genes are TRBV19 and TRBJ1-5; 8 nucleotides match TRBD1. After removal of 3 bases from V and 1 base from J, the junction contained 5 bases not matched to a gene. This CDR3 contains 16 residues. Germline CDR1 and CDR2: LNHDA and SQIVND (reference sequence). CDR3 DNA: TGTGCCAGTAGTATCTCAGACAGGGGAAGCAATCAGCCCCAGCATTTT. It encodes CASSISDRGSNQPQHF. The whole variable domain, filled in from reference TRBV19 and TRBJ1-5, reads DGGITQSPKYLFRKEGQNVTLSCEQNLNHDAMYWYRQDPGQGLRLIYYSQIVNDFQKGDIAEGYSVSREKKESFPLTVTSAQKNPTAFYLCASSISDRGSNQPQHFGDGTRLSIL.